The present T cell receptor (beta chain) was sequenced within a study of T cells in Graves' hyperthyroidism and ophthalmopathy. Isolation of PBMCs was performed on approximately 10 ml fresh peripheral blood. This clonotype was detected only a few times. The germline V gene has CDR1 MNHEY and CDR2 SMNVEV (reference sequence). This CDR3 has 14 residues. Trimming left V 3 bases short and J 7 bases short, with 12 bases between. Amplification of TCR beta CDR3 regions was performed using RNA transcripts as template. RT-PCR in the first round (using the HTBI primer set) targeted the TCR CDR3. One entry per CDR3 protein results from TCRdb running MiXCR on the multiplex PCR reads. This sample has 500,000 to 550,000 distinct CDR3 sequences, with about 20% found just once.

Input material: blood. The chain combines TRBV27 with TRBJ1-4, with D perhaps matching TRBD1 (6 bases). The receptor comes from a man aged 40-49 years with Graves' ophthalmopathy. DNA for the CDR3: TGTGCCAGCAGTTTCAAAGGGACATTTGAAAAACTGTTTTTT. Protein: CASSFKGTFEKLFF. The complete variable domain, with remaining parts taken from reference TRBV27 and TRBJ1-4, reads EAQVTQNPRYLITVTGKKLTVTCSQNMNHEYMSWYRQDPGLGLRQIYYSMNVEVTDKGDVPEGYKVSRKEKRNFPLILESPSPNQTSLYFCASSFKGTFEKLFFGSGTQLSVL.